This T cell receptor beta chain was observed in a study of blood T cell repertoires in COVID-19 (TCRdb year 2020). With respect to the entire study: Samples covering the acute and convalescent phases of COVID-19 were provided by collaborators in the United States, Italy and Spain. Nearly every sample came with metadata listing a de-identified subject ID, COVID-19 status, age in years and sex. Subjects who had been exposed to COVID-19, were actively infected with it, or had recovered from it provided the deeply sampled blood TCRbeta repertoires that made up the dataset. Samples came from the ongoing ImmuneRACE study (first 160 participants) plus 1,254 subjects from 6 global collaborators. The repertoires were released in a freely available public database meant as a resource for research on the immune response to SARS-CoV-2. The prospective study material was composed of cDNA or gDNA derived from T cells, B-cell-depleted T cells, or PBMCs. Where available, HLA class I and class II types were taken from metadata supplied by the sample provider and were not determined by assay-based typing.

This clone was seen only a few times. Its antigen is unknown. Qualities for individual bases were not recorded, and no much larger clone is one base off. V is clipped by 3 bases and J by 7 bases, and the sequence between their germline boundaries is 15 bases long. As encoded in the germline V gene, CDR1 is MDHEN while CDR2 is SYDVKM. Counted from cysteine to phenylalanine, this CDR3 has 15 amino acids. The only DNA kept is the CDR3, 45 bases in frame from the first base. TCRbeta CDR3 regions were amplified from genomic DNA by means of the immunoSEQ Assay, a bias-controlled multiplex PCR. The study's processing was this. The number of nucleated cells in each sample was estimated by amplification of reference gene primers within the assay. Sequence reads were collapsed and filtered to measure the absolute abundance of every unique TCRbeta CDR3 rearrangement. Productive Simpson clonality was computed per sample as the square root of Simpson's diversity index over productive rearrangements. This immuneACCESS table, as held by TCRdb, lists in-frame sequences with V and J called but not all clones. Of the missing ones, under half trace to an unresolved V gene in checked studies; the others have no known cause. V, J and clone size are taken as reported in that table, and D and trimming were inferred from the DNA itself. A total of approximately 500,000 clones appear in this sample, less than 90% of them only once. The top ten constitute roughly 8.3% of the sample.

Broad study findings and their caveats: The amount of clinical and demographic metadata varied by source and participant and was provided uncurated.

At one collaborating source in Seattle, patients were enrolled during active infection and were followed longitudinally through the course of disease. The collaborating institutions used their own protocols to collect whole blood in K2EDTA tubes. For TCRbeta analysis, collaborators shipped samples as frozen whole blood, isolated PBMCs, or DNA extracted from either of those sample types. The V and J genes are TRBV28 and TRBJ1-4; the D gene lacks a confident call. The sequence was collected from a woman in her 50s with COVID-19, enrolled during active disease. Sequenced sample: peripheral blood. The CDR3 has the sequence CASSFEGGRIEKLFF. The nucleotides read TGTGCCAGCAGTTTCGAGGGTGGGAGAATTGAAAAACTGTTTTTT.